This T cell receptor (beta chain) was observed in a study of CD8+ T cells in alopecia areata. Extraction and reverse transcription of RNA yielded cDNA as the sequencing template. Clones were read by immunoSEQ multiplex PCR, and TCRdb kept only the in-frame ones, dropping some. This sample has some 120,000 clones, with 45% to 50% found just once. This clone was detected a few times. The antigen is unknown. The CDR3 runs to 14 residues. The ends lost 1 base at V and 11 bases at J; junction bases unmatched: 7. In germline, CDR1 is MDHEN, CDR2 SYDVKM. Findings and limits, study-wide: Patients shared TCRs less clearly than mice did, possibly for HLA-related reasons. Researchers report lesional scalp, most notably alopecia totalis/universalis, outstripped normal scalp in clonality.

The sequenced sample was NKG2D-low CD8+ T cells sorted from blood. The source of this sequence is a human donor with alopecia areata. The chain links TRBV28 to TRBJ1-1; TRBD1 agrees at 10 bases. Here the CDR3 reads CASSLYGTGVPAFF. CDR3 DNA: TGTGCCAGCAGTTTATACGGGACAGGGGTTCCGGCTTTCTTT.